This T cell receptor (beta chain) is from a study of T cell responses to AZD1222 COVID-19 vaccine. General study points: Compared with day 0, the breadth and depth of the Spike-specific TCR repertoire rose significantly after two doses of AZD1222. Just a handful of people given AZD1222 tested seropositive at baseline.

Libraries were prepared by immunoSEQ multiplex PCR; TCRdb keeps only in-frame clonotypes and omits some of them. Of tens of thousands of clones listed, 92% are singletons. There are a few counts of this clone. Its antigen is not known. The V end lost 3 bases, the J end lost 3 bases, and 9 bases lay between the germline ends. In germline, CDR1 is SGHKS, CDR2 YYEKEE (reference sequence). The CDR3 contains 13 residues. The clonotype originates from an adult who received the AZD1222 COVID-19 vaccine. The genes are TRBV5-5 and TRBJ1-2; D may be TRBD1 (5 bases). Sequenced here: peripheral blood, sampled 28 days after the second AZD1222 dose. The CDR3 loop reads CASSWDGDYGYTF. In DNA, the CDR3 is TGTGCCAGCAGCTGGGACGGCGACTATGGCTACACCTTC. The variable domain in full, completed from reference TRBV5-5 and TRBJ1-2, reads DAGVTQSPTHLIKTRGQQVTLRCSPISGHKSVSWYQQVLGQGPQFIFQYYEKEERGRGNFPDRFSARQFPNYSSELNVNALLLGDSALYLCASSWDGDYGYTFGSGTRLTVV.